This TCR beta chain appears in the sequencing data of a study of early T cells in non-severe SARS-CoV-2 infection. Attachment of unique molecular identifiers was made to individual cDNA molecules. Each CDR3 protein gets one entry after TCRdb re-called the 5' RACE reads with MiXCR. The data contain 70,000 to 90,000 distinct CDR3 sequences, roughly 12% of them seen just once; the ten biggest clones take up more than 3%. This clonotype was seen ten or more times. Trimming shortened V by 4 bases and J by 7 bases, and 17 bases separated the two germline ends. From germline, CDR1 is LGHDT and CDR2 YNNKEL (reference sequence). This CDR3 has 15 residues.

The sequencing input was whole blood. V and J are TRBV3-1 and TRBJ2-4; D is ambiguous. The receptor was isolated from an adult who was a healthcare worker with PCR-confirmed SARS-CoV-2 infection or an uninfected control (not recorded which). CDR3: CASSRNSRSSNIQYF. The CDR3 DNA follows: TGTGCCAGCAGCCGAAACAGCCGTTCTTCTAACATTCAGTACTTC.